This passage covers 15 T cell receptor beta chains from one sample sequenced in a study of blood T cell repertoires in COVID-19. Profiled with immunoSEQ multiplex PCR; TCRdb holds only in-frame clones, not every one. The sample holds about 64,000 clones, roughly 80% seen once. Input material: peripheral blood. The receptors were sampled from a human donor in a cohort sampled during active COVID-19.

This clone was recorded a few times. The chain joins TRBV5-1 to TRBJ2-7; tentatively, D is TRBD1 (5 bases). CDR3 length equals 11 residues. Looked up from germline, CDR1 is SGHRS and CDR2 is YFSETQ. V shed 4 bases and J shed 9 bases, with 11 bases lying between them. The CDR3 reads CASSMDQGQYF. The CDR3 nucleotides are TGCGCCAGCAGCATGGACCAGGGGCAGTACTTC.

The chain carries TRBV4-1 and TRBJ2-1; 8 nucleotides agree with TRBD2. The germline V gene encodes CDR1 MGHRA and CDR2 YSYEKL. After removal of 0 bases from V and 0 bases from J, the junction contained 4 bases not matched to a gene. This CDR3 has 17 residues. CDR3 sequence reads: CASSQEAGVGSYNEQFF. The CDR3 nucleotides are TGCGCCAGCAGCCAAGAAGCGGGAGTAGGCTCCTACAATGAGCAGTTCTTC.

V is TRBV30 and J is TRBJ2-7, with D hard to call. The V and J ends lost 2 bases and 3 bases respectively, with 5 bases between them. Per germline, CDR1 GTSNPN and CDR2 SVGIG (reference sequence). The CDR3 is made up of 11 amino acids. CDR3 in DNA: TGTGCCTGGAGTTCCAGCTACGAGCAGTACTTC. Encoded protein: CAWSSSYEQYF.

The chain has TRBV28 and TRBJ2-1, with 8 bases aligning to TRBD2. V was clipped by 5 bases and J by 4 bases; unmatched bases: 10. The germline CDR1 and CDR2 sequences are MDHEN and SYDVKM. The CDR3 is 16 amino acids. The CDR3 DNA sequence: TGTGCCAGCAGTACGAGGACTAGCAGCTGGTACAATGAGCAGTTCTTC. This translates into CASSTRTSSWYNEQFF.

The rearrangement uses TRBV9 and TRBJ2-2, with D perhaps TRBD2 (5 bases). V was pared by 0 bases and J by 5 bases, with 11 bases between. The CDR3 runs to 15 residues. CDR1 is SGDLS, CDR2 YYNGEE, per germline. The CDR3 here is CASSVETSGTGELFF. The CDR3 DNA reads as TGTGCCAGCAGCGTAGAGACCTCGGGAACCGGGGAGCTGTTTTTT.

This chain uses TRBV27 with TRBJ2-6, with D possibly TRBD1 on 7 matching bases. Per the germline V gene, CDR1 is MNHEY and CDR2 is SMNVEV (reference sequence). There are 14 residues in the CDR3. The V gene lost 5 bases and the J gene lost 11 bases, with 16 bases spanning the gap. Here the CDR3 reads CASSPMGQRDVLTF. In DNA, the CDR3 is TGTGCCAGCAGTCCAATGGGACAGCGGGACGTCCTGACTTTC.

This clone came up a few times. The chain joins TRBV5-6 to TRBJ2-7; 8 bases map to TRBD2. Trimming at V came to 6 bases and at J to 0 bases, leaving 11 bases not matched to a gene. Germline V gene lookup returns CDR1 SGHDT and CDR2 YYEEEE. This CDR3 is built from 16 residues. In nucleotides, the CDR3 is TGTGCCAGCACTGAACTGAGCGGGAGCCCCTCCTACGAGCAGTACTTC. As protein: CASTELSGSPSYEQYF.

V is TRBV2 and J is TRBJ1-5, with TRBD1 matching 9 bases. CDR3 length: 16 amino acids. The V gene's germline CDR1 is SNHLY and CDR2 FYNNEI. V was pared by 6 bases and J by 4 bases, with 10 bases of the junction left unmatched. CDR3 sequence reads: CASRRDRELRNQPQHF. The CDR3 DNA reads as TGTGCCAGCAGGAGGGACAGGGAACTTCGGAATCAGCCCCAGCATTTT.

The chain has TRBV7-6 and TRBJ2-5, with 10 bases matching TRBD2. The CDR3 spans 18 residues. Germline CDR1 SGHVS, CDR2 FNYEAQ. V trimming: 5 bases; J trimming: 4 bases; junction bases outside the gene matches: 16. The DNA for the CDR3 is TGTGCCAGCAGCACTGCCCGTCTACCGGGACTAGCGACAGAGACCCAGTACTTC. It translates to CASSTARLPGLATETQYF.

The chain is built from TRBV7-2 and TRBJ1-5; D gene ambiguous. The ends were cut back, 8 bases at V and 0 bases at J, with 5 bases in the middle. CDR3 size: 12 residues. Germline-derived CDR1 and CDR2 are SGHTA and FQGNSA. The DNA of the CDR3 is TGTGCCAGCTCAAATAGCAATCAGCCCCAGCATTTT. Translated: CASSNSNQPQHF. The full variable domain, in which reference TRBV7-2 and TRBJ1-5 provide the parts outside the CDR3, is GAGVSQSPSNKVTEKGKDVELRCDPISGHTALYWYRQSLGQGLEFLIYFQGNSAPDKSGLPSDRFSAERTGGSVSTLTIQRTQQEDSAVYLCASSNSNQPQHFGDGTRLSIL.

The DNA of the CDR3 is TGCGCCAGCAGCCCCATTGCAACTAATGAAAAACTGTTTTTT. Amino acid sequence: CASSPIATNEKLFF. The V and J genes are TRBV5-1 and TRBJ1-4; D call uncertain. V lost 4 bases, J lost 0 bases, and 7 bases lay in between. Germline V lookup: CDR1 SGHRS, CDR2 YFSETQ. This CDR3 spans 14 amino acids.

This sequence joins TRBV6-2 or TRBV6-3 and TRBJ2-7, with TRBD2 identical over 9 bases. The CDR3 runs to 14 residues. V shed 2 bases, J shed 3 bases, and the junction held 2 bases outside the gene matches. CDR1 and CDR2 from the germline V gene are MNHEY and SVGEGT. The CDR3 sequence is CASSYEAGGYEQYF. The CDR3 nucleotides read TGTGCCAGCAGTTACGAAGCGGGAGGCTACGAGCAGTACTTC.

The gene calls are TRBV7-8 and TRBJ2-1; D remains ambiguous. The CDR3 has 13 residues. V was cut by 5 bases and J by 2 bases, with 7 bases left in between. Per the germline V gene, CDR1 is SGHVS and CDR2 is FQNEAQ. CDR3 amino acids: CASSQTAYNEQFF. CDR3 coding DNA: TGTGCCAGCAGCCAAACGGCCTACAATGAGCAGTTCTTC.

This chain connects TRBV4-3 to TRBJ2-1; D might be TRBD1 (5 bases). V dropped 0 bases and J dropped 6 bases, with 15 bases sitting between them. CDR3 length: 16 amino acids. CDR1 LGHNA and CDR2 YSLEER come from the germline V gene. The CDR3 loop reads CASSQDSAGIGNEQFF. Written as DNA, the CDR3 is TGCGCCAGCAGCCAAGATTCGGCAGGGATAGGCAATGAGCAGTTCTTC.

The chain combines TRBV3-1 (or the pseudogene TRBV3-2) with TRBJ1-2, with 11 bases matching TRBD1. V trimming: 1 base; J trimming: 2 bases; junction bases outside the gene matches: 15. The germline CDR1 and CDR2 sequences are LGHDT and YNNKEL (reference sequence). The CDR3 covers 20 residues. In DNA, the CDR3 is TGTGCCAGCAGCCAAGTATGGCGAGGGGACAGGGGGAACCCCAACTATGGCTACACCTTC. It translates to CASSQVWRGDRGNPNYGYTF.